This is a list of T cell receptor beta chains from one sample in a study of blood T cell repertoires in COVID-19. Method: immunoSEQ multiplex PCR; TCRdb's copy keeps in-frame clones and lacks some. Here the sample spans about 99,000 clones, 80% to 90% being singletons. Sequenced material: peripheral blood. These receptors originate from a human donor in a cohort sampled during active COVID-19. The CDR3 runs from the conserved cysteine through the conserved F or W. Each record gives: CDR3 protein, CDR3 DNA, clone size, D gene, J gene, V gene. The D gene is left open where the match is weak. Clone size is not always given. Where it is, it says once, few, many or a class for expanded clones.

CDR3aa: CAWQPEAYEQYF; CDR3nt: TGTGCCTGGCAACCTGAGGCTTACGAGCAGTACTTC; abundance: -; d_gene: -; j_gene: TRBJ2-7; v_gene: TRBV30
CDR3aa: CASSYGAGRPTDTQYF; CDR3nt: TGTGCCAGCAGTTACGGGGCAGGGAGGCCCACAGATACGCAGTATTTT; abundance: -; d_gene: -; j_gene: TRBJ2-3; v_gene: TRBV6-6
CDR3aa: CASSVTQNTGELFF; CDR3nt: TGTGCCAGCAGCGTAACACAAAACACCGGGGAGCTGTTTTTT; abundance: -; d_gene: -; j_gene: TRBJ2-2; v_gene: TRBV9
CDR3aa: CASSERGGRDTEAFF; CDR3nt: TGTGCCAGCAGTGAAAGGGGGGGCCGGGACACTGAAGCTTTCTTT; abundance: -; d_gene: -; j_gene: TRBJ1-1; v_gene: TRBV6-1
CDR3aa: CASSPIFGAQGNTIYF; CDR3nt: TGTGCCAGTAGTCCAATTTTTGGGGCGCAGGGAAACACCATATATTTT; abundance: -; d_gene: -; j_gene: TRBJ1-3; v_gene: TRBV19
CDR3aa: CASSHRTSGRARNEQFF; CDR3nt: TGTGCCAGCAGTCATAGGACTAGCGGGAGGGCCAGGAATGAGCAGTTCTTC; abundance: -; d_gene: TRBD2; j_gene: TRBJ2-1; v_gene: TRBV28
CDR3aa: CASSPIGLGAFF; CDR3nt: TGTGCCAGCAGCCCTATTGGGCTCGGAGCTTTCTTT; abundance: once; d_gene: -; j_gene: TRBJ1-1; v_gene: TRBV11-2
CDR3aa: CASTPRDRGDGYTF; CDR3nt: TGCGCCAGCACCCCGCGGGACAGGGGGGATGGCTACACCTTC; abundance: -; d_gene: TRBD1; j_gene: TRBJ1-2; v_gene: TRBV5-1
CDR3aa: CASSLALRGYTF; CDR3nt: TGTGCCAGCAGTTTAGCCCTCCGGGGCTACACCTTC; abundance: -; d_gene: -; j_gene: TRBJ1-2; v_gene: TRBV12-3/TRBV12-4
CDR3aa: CATSRDLETDTQYF; CDR3nt: TGTGCCACCAGCAGAGATCTAGAGACAGATACGCAGTATTTT; abundance: few; d_gene: -; j_gene: TRBJ2-3; v_gene: TRBV15
CDR3aa: CASSPPGTGMETQYF; CDR3nt: TGCGCCAGCAGCCCGCCAGGGACAGGGATGGAGACCCAGTACTTC; abundance: -; d_gene: TRBD1; j_gene: TRBJ2-5; v_gene: TRBV5-1
CDR3aa: CASSDPSGEVETQYF; CDR3nt: TGTGCCAGCAGTGATCCTAGCGGGGAGGTTGAGACCCAGTACTTC; abundance: -; d_gene: TRBD2; j_gene: TRBJ2-5; v_gene: TRBV2
CDR3aa: CASSLFGVGTEAFF; CDR3nt: TGTGCCAGCAGCTTGTTCGGGGTTGGCACTGAAGCTTTCTTT; abundance: -; d_gene: -; j_gene: TRBJ1-1; v_gene: TRBV5-5
CDR3aa: CASSLGGSYGYTF; CDR3nt: TGTGCCAGCAGCTTGGGAGGTAGCTATGGCTACACCTTC; abundance: once; d_gene: -; j_gene: TRBJ1-2; v_gene: TRBV5-6
CDR3aa: CASRDQGAVNTEAFF; CDR3nt: TGTGCCAGTAGAGACCAGGGGGCGGTGAACACTGAAGCTTTCTTT; abundance: -; d_gene: TRBD1; j_gene: TRBJ1-1; v_gene: TRBV19
CDR3aa: CASSFGTGRQPQHF; CDR3nt: TGTGCCAGCAGCTTCGGGACAGGTCGGCAGCCCCAGCATTTT; abundance: -; d_gene: TRBD1; j_gene: TRBJ1-5; v_gene: TRBV5-6
CDR3aa: CASSLGGTGDSSNYGYTF; CDR3nt: TGTGCCAGCAGCTTAGGGGGTACTGGGGACAGTTCTAACTATGGCTACACCTTC; abundance: -; d_gene: TRBD1; j_gene: TRBJ1-2; v_gene: TRBV7-2
CDR3aa: CASSRYTLGGSSEQYF; CDR3nt: TGCGCCAGCAGCCGATATACCCTCGGTGGTAGCAGCGAGCAGTACTTC; abundance: -; d_gene: -; j_gene: TRBJ2-7; v_gene: TRBV5-1
CDR3aa: CASSLALTSYEQYF; CDR3nt: TGTGCCAGCAGCTTAGCCCTTACTAGTTACGAGCAGTACTTC; abundance: -; d_gene: -; j_gene: TRBJ2-7; v_gene: TRBV11-2
CDR3aa: CASLSQGTGSYNEQFF; CDR3nt: TGTGCCAGCCTATCTCAAGGGACTGGCTCCTACAATGAGCAGTTCTTC; abundance: -; d_gene: -; j_gene: TRBJ2-1; v_gene: TRBV18
CDR3aa: CASSPYRGRAGDEQYF; CDR3nt: TGTGCCAGCTCACCATACCGAGGGAGGGCTGGCGACGAGCAGTACTTC; abundance: -; d_gene: TRBD2; j_gene: TRBJ2-7; v_gene: TRBV18
CDR3aa: CASSTTGGFYNEQFF; CDR3nt: TGTGCCAGCAGCACGACGGGGGGGTTCTACAATGAGCAGTTCTTC; abundance: -; d_gene: TRBD2; j_gene: TRBJ2-1; v_gene: TRBV7-2
CDR3aa: CSVEGWTGANTGELFF; CDR3nt: TGCAGCGTCGAGGGATGGACAGGAGCGAACACCGGGGAGCTGTTTTTT; abundance: -; d_gene: TRBD1; j_gene: TRBJ2-2; v_gene: TRBV29-1
CDR3aa: CASSRSPSGNMYEQYF; CDR3nt: TGTGCCAGCAGTCGTAGTCCTAGCGGGAATATGTACGAGCAGTACTTC; abundance: -; d_gene: TRBD2; j_gene: TRBJ2-7; v_gene: TRBV11-2
CDR3aa: CASSPAPGTLNTEAFF; CDR3nt: TGTGCCAGCAGCCCCGCCCCTGGGACTTTGAACACTGAAGCTTTCTTT; abundance: -; d_gene: -; j_gene: TRBJ1-1; v_gene: TRBV7-2
CDR3aa: CSVVTDSANEKLFF; CDR3nt: TGCAGCGTTGTGACCGACAGTGCTAATGAAAAACTGTTTTTT; abundance: -; d_gene: -; j_gene: TRBJ1-4; v_gene: TRBV29-1
CDR3aa: CASSTRHRVLSAEDTEAFF; CDR3nt: TGTGCCAGTAGTACCCGACACCGGGTCCTCTCCGCGGAGGACACTGAAGCTTTCTTT; abundance: once; d_gene: -; j_gene: TRBJ1-1; v_gene: TRBV19